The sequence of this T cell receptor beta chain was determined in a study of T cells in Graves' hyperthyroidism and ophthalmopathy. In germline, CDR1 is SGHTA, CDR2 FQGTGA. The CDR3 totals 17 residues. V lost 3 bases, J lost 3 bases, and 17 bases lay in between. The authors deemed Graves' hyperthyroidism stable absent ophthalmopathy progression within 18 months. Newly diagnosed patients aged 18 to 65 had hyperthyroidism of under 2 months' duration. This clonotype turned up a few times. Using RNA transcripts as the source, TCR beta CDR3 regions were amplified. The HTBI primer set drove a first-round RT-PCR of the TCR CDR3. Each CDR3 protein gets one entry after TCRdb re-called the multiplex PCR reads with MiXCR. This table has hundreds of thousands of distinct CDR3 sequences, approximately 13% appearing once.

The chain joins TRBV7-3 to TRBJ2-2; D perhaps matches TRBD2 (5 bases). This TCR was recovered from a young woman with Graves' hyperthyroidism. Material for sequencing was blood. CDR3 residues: CASSFGRPRRDTGELFF. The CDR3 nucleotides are TGTGCCAGCAGCTTTGGCCGCCCGAGGCGGGACACCGGGGAGCTGTTTTTT.